One and the same sample provided the 2 T cell receptor beta chains below, sequenced in a study of T cell responses to AZD1222 COVID-19 vaccine. Profiled with immunoSEQ multiplex PCR; TCRdb holds only in-frame clones, not every one. This sample has over 150,000 clones; about nine tenths occur once, and the top ten carry approximately 3%. Sequencing used peripheral blood, obtained on day 0 of AZD1222 vaccination. Receptor source: an adult in good health.

The rearrangement links TRBV7-8 to TRBJ2-5; 7 positions agree with TRBD2. The germline gives CDR1 SGHVS, CDR2 FQNEAQ. With V trimmed by 4 bases and J by 2 bases, 7 bases remained unmatched. The CDR3 contains 15 residues. Here the CDR3 reads CASSWGTNQQETQYF. In nucleotides, the CDR3 is TGTGCCAGCAGCTGGGGGACTAATCAACAAGAGACCCAGTACTTC.

A few counts support this clone. V and J are TRBV4-3 and TRBJ2-6; 11 bases fit TRBD1. Germline values: CDR1 LGHNA, CDR2 YSLEER. The J segment lost 0 bases and the V segment lost 5 bases, leaving 0 bases of the junction unmatched. CDR3 length: 16 amino acids. Written as DNA, the CDR3 is TGCGCCAGCAGCGGGACAGGGGGCTCTGGGGCCAACGTCCTGACTTTC. As protein: CASSGTGGSGANVLTF.